This TCR beta chain was documented in a study of radiotherapy plus CTLA-4 blockade in lung cancer. Broader study findings: An expansion of tumor-derived TCR clones occurred in blood after radiotherapy plus ipilimumab.

This CDR3 has 17 amino acids. Germline V gene data show CDR1 as LGHNT and CDR2 as FRNRAP. The junction had 7 bases not matched to a gene; V was cut back by 0 bases and J by 4 bases. With respect to this clone: Its antigen is as yet unknown.

Some clones are missing from TCRdb's copy, which holds only in-frame ones; the method was immunoSEQ multiplex PCR. Found here are about 39,000 clones, approximately 79% of them singletons; the top ten hold 23%. Each patient with chemo-refractory metastatic non-small-cell lung cancer was treated with focal radiation plus CTLA-4 blockade using ipilimumab. The source was peripheral blood, collected from a patient treated with radiotherapy plus ipilimumab. The sequence came from a human donor with non-small cell lung cancer that progressed on radiotherapy plus ipilimumab. This chain joins TRBV12-5 and TRBJ2-2; TRBD2 agrees at 8 bases. CDR3 protein: CASGLVQGLVSTGELFF. DNA of the CDR3: TGTGCTAGTGGTTTGGTACAGGGACTAGTGAGCACCGGGGAGCTGTTTTTT.